These T cell receptor beta chains were read from a single sample in a study of early T cells in non-severe SARS-CoV-2 infection. TCRdb redid the calling of the 5' RACE reads with MiXCR, one entry per CDR3 protein. The table shows about 30,000 distinct CDR3 sequences, with over 6.5% occurring only once. The sample was whole blood. The receptors stem from an adult who was a healthcare worker with PCR-confirmed SARS-CoV-2 infection or an uninfected control (not recorded which). Each CDR3 is given with its conserved first and last residue. A D gene is named only where the DNA matches it firmly. Expanded clones get a size class; other rows say once, few or many, or leave the size out.

d_gene: -; j_gene: TRBJ1-2; abundance: many; v_gene: TRBV7-7; CDR3aa: CALTLGSGYTF; CDR3nt: TGTGCCCTCACCCTGGGGAGTGGCTACACCTTC
d_gene: TRBD2; j_gene: TRBJ2-1; abundance: many; v_gene: TRBV20-1; CDR3aa: CSVLGTSSYNEQFF; CDR3nt: TGCAGTGTCCTCGGGACTAGCTCCTACAATGAGCAGTTCTTC
d_gene: -; j_gene: TRBJ1-1; abundance: many; v_gene: TRBV12-3/TRBV12-4; CDR3aa: CASSSFERTEAFF; CDR3nt: TGTGCCAGCAGCTCCTTCGAACGTACTGAAGCTTTCTTT
d_gene: -; j_gene: TRBJ2-1; abundance: many; v_gene: TRBV12-5; CDR3aa: CASGLGYGAYNEQFF; CDR3nt: TGTGCTAGTGGTTTGGGATACGGGGCATACAATGAGCAGTTCTTC
d_gene: -; j_gene: TRBJ2-3; abundance: many; v_gene: TRBV4-1; CDR3aa: CASSRGWPTGTDTQYF; CDR3nt: TGCGCCAGCAGCCGTGGGTGGCCTACCGGCACAGATACGCAGTATTTT
d_gene: TRBD2; j_gene: TRBJ2-3; abundance: -; v_gene: TRBV7-9; CDR3aa: CASSNWDYPTDTQYF; CDR3nt: TGTGCCAGCAGCAATTGGGACTACCCCACAGATACGCAGTATTTT
d_gene: TRBD1; j_gene: TRBJ2-2; abundance: many; v_gene: TRBV7-6; CDR3aa: CASSRGQVQNTGELFF; CDR3nt: TGTGCCAGCAGTCGAGGACAGGTTCAAAACACCGGGGAGCTGTTTTTT
d_gene: TRBD1; j_gene: TRBJ2-7; abundance: many; v_gene: TRBV19; CDR3aa: CASSPRRGHSYEQYF; CDR3nt: TGTGCCAGTAGTCCCCGCAGGGGGCACTCCTACGAGCAGTACTTC
d_gene: -; j_gene: TRBJ2-3; abundance: many; v_gene: TRBV29-1; CDR3aa: CSVDRGATDTQYF; CDR3nt: TGCAGCGTTGATCGGGGGGCCACAGATACGCAGTATTTT
d_gene: -; j_gene: TRBJ1-5; abundance: many; v_gene: TRBV12-5; CDR3aa: CASGLTRGQGNQPQHF; CDR3nt: TGTGCTAGTGGTTTGACCAGGGGCCAGGGGAATCAGCCCCAGCATTTT
d_gene: TRBD2; j_gene: TRBJ2-1; abundance: many; v_gene: TRBV11-2; CDR3aa: CASSLLAGLGFNEQFF; CDR3nt: TGTGCCAGCAGCTTACTAGCGGGACTAGGCTTCAATGAGCAGTTCTTC
d_gene: TRBD1; j_gene: TRBJ1-2; abundance: many; v_gene: TRBV19; CDR3aa: CASLGTEPFTNYGYTF; CDR3nt: TGTGCCAGCCTCGGGACAGAACCTTTCACTAACTATGGCTACACCTTC
d_gene: -; j_gene: TRBJ2-5; abundance: many; v_gene: TRBV20-1; CDR3aa: CSAKTGHFRTETQYF; CDR3nt: TGCAGTGCTAAGACCGGACATTTCAGGACAGAGACCCAGTACTTC
d_gene: -; j_gene: TRBJ2-7; abundance: few; v_gene: TRBV7-2; CDR3aa: CASSLASTSLYEQYF; CDR3nt: TGTGCCAGCAGCTTAGCGTCTACTAGCCTCTACGAGCAGTACTTC
d_gene: -; j_gene: TRBJ2-6; abundance: many; v_gene: TRBV6-2/TRBV6-3; CDR3aa: CASSYRAAGANVLTF; CDR3nt: TGTGCCAGCAGTTACCGGGCGGCTGGGGCCAACGTCCTGACTTTC
d_gene: -; j_gene: TRBJ1-4; abundance: few; v_gene: TRBV6-1; CDR3aa: CASSEATVVGEKLFF; CDR3nt: TGTGCCAGCAGTGAGGCGACGGTGGTGGGTGAAAAACTGTTTTTT
d_gene: -; j_gene: TRBJ2-3; abundance: many; v_gene: TRBV20-1; CDR3aa: CSARVPDTQYF; CDR3nt: TGCAGTGCTAGGGTCCCAGATACGCAGTATTTT
d_gene: -; j_gene: TRBJ1-1; abundance: many; v_gene: TRBV6-5; CDR3aa: CASSHGEGDTEAFF; CDR3nt: TGTGCCAGCAGCCACGGCGAGGGAGACACTGAAGCTTTCTTT
d_gene: TRBD2; j_gene: TRBJ2-3; abundance: many; v_gene: TRBV4-3; CDR3aa: CASSQGRGAGLNDTQYF; CDR3nt: TGCGCCAGCAGCCAAGGGCGTGGAGCGGGGCTCAATGATACGCAGTATTTT
d_gene: TRBD1; j_gene: TRBJ1-6; abundance: many; v_gene: TRBV20-1; CDR3aa: CSASPRTGRWPLHF; CDR3nt: TGCAGTGCTAGCCCCAGGACAGGCCGTTGGCCCCTCCACTTT
d_gene: TRBD2; j_gene: TRBJ2-1; abundance: -; v_gene: TRBV24-1; CDR3aa: CATSDSAGGGYNEQFF; CDR3nt: TGTGCCACCAGTGATTCCGCGGGAGGAGGATACAATGAGCAGTTCTTC
d_gene: -; j_gene: TRBJ1-2; abundance: few; v_gene: TRBV5-1; CDR3aa: CASSLVGYDDDYTF; CDR3nt: TGCGCCAGCAGCTTGGTCGGTTACGATGATGACTACACCTTC
d_gene: TRBD2; j_gene: TRBJ2-7; abundance: many; v_gene: TRBV6-2/TRBV6-3; CDR3aa: CASKPLAGGQPYEQYF; CDR3nt: TGTGCCAGCAAGCCACTAGCGGGGGGCCAACCCTACGAGCAGTACTTC
d_gene: TRBD2; j_gene: TRBJ2-5; abundance: few; v_gene: TRBV18; CDR3aa: CASSPRVRLAMETQYF; CDR3nt: TGTGCCAGCTCACCACGTGTCCGACTAGCAATGGAGACCCAGTACTTC
d_gene: -; j_gene: TRBJ1-1; abundance: few; v_gene: TRBV27; CDR3aa: CASSTPMNTEAFF; CDR3nt: TGTGCCAGCAGTACCCCTATGAACACTGAAGCTTTCTTT
d_gene: -; j_gene: TRBJ2-3; abundance: many; v_gene: TRBV7-9; CDR3aa: CASSSATRSSDTQYF; CDR3nt: TGTGCCAGCAGCTCGGCAACTAGAAGTTCAGATACGCAGTATTTT
d_gene: -; j_gene: TRBJ1-6; abundance: many; v_gene: TRBV5-1; CDR3aa: CASSLGHGDYNSPLHF; CDR3nt: TGCGCCAGCAGCTTGGGGCACGGTGACTATAATTCACCCCTCCACTTT
d_gene: -; j_gene: TRBJ2-7; abundance: -; v_gene: TRBV27; CDR3aa: CASSYQGAESYDQYF; CDR3nt: TGTGCCAGCAGTTACCAAGGGGCGGAATCCTACGATCAGTACTTC
d_gene: TRBD1; j_gene: TRBJ1-6; abundance: many; v_gene: TRBV27; CDR3aa: CASRSHQTGKSPLHF; CDR3nt: TGTGCCAGCAGGTCCCACCAGACAGGGAAGTCACCCCTCCACTTT
d_gene: -; j_gene: TRBJ1-1; abundance: few; v_gene: TRBV12-3/TRBV12-4; CDR3aa: CATQPDRRETFF; CDR3nt: TGTGCCACACAACCCGACAGGCGGGAAACTTTCTTT
d_gene: TRBD1; j_gene: TRBJ1-4; abundance: -; v_gene: TRBV19; CDR3aa: CASSIYRGANEKLFF; CDR3nt: TGTGCCAGTAGTATCTACAGGGGTGCTAATGAAAAACTGTTTTTT
d_gene: TRBD2; j_gene: TRBJ2-1; abundance: many; v_gene: TRBV18; CDR3aa: CASSPRTSGGQNEQFF; CDR3nt: TGTGCCAGCTCACCACGGACTAGCGGGGGGCAGAATGAGCAGTTCTTC
d_gene: TRBD1; j_gene: TRBJ1-6; abundance: many; v_gene: TRBV11-2; CDR3aa: CASSTGTGNSPLHF; CDR3nt: TGTGCCAGCAGCACGGGGACAGGCAATTCACCCCTCCACTTT
d_gene: -; j_gene: TRBJ2-5; abundance: many; v_gene: TRBV29-1; CDR3aa: CSVEETHQGPETQYF; CDR3nt: TGCAGCGTTGAAGAGACTCACCAGGGGCCAGAGACCCAGTACTTC
d_gene: -; j_gene: TRBJ2-2; abundance: many; v_gene: TRBV5-6; CDR3aa: CASSSYVGELFF; CDR3nt: TGTGCCAGCAGCTCCTACGTCGGGGAGCTGTTTTTT
d_gene: TRBD2; j_gene: TRBJ2-1; abundance: many; v_gene: TRBV12-3/TRBV12-4; CDR3aa: CASSSRASGVGEQFF; CDR3nt: TGTGCCAGCAGCTCGAGAGCTAGCGGGGTGGGTGAGCAGTTCTTC
d_gene: TRBD2; j_gene: TRBJ2-3; abundance: many; v_gene: TRBV12-3/TRBV12-4; CDR3aa: CASSYSGGVGGKIDTQYF; CDR3nt: TGTGCCAGCAGTTATAGCGGGGGGGTAGGCGGGAAGATAGATACGCAGTATTTT
d_gene: TRBD2; j_gene: TRBJ2-3; abundance: many; v_gene: TRBV7-9; CDR3aa: CASSLGGAGKVDTQYF; CDR3nt: TGTGCCAGCAGCTTAGGCGGAGCGGGAAAAGTGGATACGCAGTATTTT
d_gene: -; j_gene: TRBJ2-1; abundance: many; v_gene: TRBV18; CDR3aa: CASSSMDYPEQFF; CDR3nt: TGTGCCAGCTCATCCATGGACTATCCAGAGCAGTTCTTC
d_gene: TRBD2; j_gene: TRBJ2-7; abundance: medium-sized; v_gene: TRBV12-3/TRBV12-4; CDR3aa: CASSPGTSGGSYTYEQYF; CDR3nt: TGTGCCAGCAGCCCAGGGACTAGCGGGGGGTCTTACACCTACGAGCAGTACTTC
d_gene: TRBD1; j_gene: TRBJ1-1; abundance: many; v_gene: TRBV5-5; CDR3aa: CASSPTGSAGSTEAFF; CDR3nt: TGTGCCAGCAGCCCGACAGGGAGCGCGGGGAGCACTGAAGCTTTCTTT
d_gene: TRBD2; j_gene: TRBJ2-1; abundance: many; v_gene: TRBV12-3/TRBV12-4; CDR3aa: CASSPRGGAQAVEQFF; CDR3nt: TGTGCCAGCAGCCCCCGCGGGGGGGCTCAAGCGGTGGAGCAGTTCTTC
d_gene: -; j_gene: TRBJ2-3; abundance: many; v_gene: TRBV6-2/TRBV6-3; CDR3aa: CASSYSSGTDTQYF; CDR3nt: TGTGCCAGCAGTTACTCGAGTGGTACAGATACGCAGTATTTT
d_gene: -; j_gene: TRBJ1-1; abundance: many; v_gene: TRBV5-4; CDR3aa: CASSAPGTFEAFF; CDR3nt: TGTGCCAGCAGCGCGCCAGGGACGTTCGAAGCTTTCTTT
d_gene: TRBD1; j_gene: TRBJ2-7; abundance: many; v_gene: TRBV2; CDR3aa: CASSEAPMGQNYEQYF; CDR3nt: TGTGCCAGCAGTGAAGCGCCTATGGGACAGAACTACGAGCAGTACTTC
d_gene: -; j_gene: TRBJ1-1; abundance: many; v_gene: TRBV7-2; CDR3aa: CASSRVSTEAFF; CDR3nt: TGTGCCAGCAGTCGGGTCAGCACTGAAGCTTTCTTT